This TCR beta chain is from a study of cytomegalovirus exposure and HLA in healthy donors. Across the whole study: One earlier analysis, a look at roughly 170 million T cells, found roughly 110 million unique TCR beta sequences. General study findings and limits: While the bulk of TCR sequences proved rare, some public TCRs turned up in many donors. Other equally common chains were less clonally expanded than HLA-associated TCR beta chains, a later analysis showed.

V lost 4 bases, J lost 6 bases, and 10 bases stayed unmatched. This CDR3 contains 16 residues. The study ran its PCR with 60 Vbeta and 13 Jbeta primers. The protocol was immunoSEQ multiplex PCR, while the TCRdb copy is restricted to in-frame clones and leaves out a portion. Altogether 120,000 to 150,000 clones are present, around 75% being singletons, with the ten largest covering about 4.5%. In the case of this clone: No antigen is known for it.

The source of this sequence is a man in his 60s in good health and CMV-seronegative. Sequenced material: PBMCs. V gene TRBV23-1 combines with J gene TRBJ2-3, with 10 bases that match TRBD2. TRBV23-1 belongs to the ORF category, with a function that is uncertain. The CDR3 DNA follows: TGCGCCAGCAGTCGACCGGGACTAGCGATATCGGATACGCAGTATTTT. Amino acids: CASSRPGLAISDTQYF.